This T cell receptor (beta chain) was observed in a study of cytomegalovirus exposure and HLA in healthy donors (dated by TCRdb to 2017 to 2019). Notes on the research overall: In an earlier analysis of 587 of the donors, less than 350 Gb of sequence data and 100 million or so unique TCR beta sequences from roughly 200 million T cells were reported. Approximately 300 gigabases of sequencing data and roughly 81 million unique TCR sequences made up an early release that covered some 640 HLA-typed donors. The genetic ancestry cluster associated with self-reported Caucasian donors included around four fifths of the roughly 380 genotyped donors. The study was designed to test whether signatures of past pathogen exposure could be identified by cataloging public T cell receptors. The T cell repertoires of around 670 subjects were profiled by immunosequencing and related to cytomegalovirus serostatus. Besides the first cohort of some 670 subjects, a separate validation cohort made up of 120 different subjects was used. To predict cytomegalovirus infection status, the study combined high-throughput TCR immunosequencing, statistical association of individual TCRs with disease status, and machine learning. A later analysis re-examined previously published TCR beta repertoires from more than 600 donors and added high-resolution HLA genotyping to investigate patterns of TCR occurrence. In the later analysis, no new phenotypic data were used to find candidate immune exposures; instead, reliance was placed on TCR beta sequences and their occurrence across donors. To decide whether each TCR beta V gene segment behaved as functional or pseudogenic, an earlier analysis of some 540 of the donors relied on high-throughput TCR beta sequencing. Donor age, sex, ethnicity and CMV serostatus were compiled together with the repertoire data. A later genetic analysis used genome-wide SNP genotypes for about three fifths of the roughly 700 donors, treating that subset as a discovery cohort. Every discovery cohort repertoire had been produced on one sequencing platform. HLA typing included class I and class II loci at four-digit resolution. Typing coverage differed by locus: A, B, C, DRB1 and DQB1 were typed in roughly 620-630 donors, DQA1 in about 550, DPA1 in over 600, and DPB1 in just under 490. Roughly five DR-DQ haplotypes were handled as single units for association and clustering, since linkage in the cohort was strong. Across under 500 genotyped donors of the cohort, an average of roughly 200,000 unique TCR beta nucleotide sequences per donor were sequenced, and about a sixth of those sequences were non-productive. The paper as a whole reports these results and caveats: Roughly uniform sequencing depth across donors was assumed in presence/absence analyses, although this assumption may not hold. In a later genetic analysis, a missense DCLRE1C variant was associated with V-gene and J-gene trimming of TCR beta chains, and the association was replicated in an independent cohort. The authors suggested that the approach could potentially be extended to other disease states and immunological phenotypes. In vitro tests confirmed that three of the cytomegalovirus-associated TCR beta chains recognize cytomegalovirus antigens. A further reported finding was that TCR beta sequences accurately predicted the HLA-A and HLA-B alleles for most subjects in the first cohort. A later genetic analysis reported fewer N-insertions in productive TCRs among donors in an Asian-associated ancestry cluster than the roughly 690-donor mean. Because HLA typing was unavailable for some donors at each locus, only the typed subset was used in association tests. In this cohort, only TCR beta chains were sequenced, and detectable features were limited by the absence of alpha or paired-chain data. In a later analysis, HLA-associated TCR beta chains showed more clonal expansion and lower generation probabilities than non-associated chains that were equally common. In both the original and validation cohorts, the classifier was reported to diagnose cytomegalovirus status with high specificity and sensitivity. A later analysis reported that several top co-occurrence clusters appeared linked to parvovirus B19, influenza, CMV and Epstein-Barr virus. When HLA alleles, especially DR and DQ, strongly co-occurred, TCR associations were difficult to assign to individual alleles. According to a later analysis, TCR association rates differed among HLA loci, with DRB1 alleles showing the most associated TCRs and HLA-C alleles showing the fewest. At a false discovery rate of 0.05, a later analysis linked under 20,000 TCR beta sequences to specific HLA alleles. In an earlier analysis of about 540 of the donors, most TCR beta V segments were observed in productive rearrangements about 87% or about 30% of the time, broadly matching IMGT annotations. A cluster of highly shared sequence variants was judged likely to be a technical artifact of the sequencing pipeline. Some IMGT-functional V segments, including TRBV6-2 and TRBV6-3, could not be told apart with the 87-base-pair reads, so those segments were excluded. Correlated functional status among segregating V segments might reflect linkage disequilibrium, but an unknown experimental factor could not be ruled out. While some public TCRs were present in many individuals, most TCR sequences turned up only very rarely across donors. A later analysis found that most CMV-associated TCR beta chains appeared HLA-restricted, with HLA associations seemingly driven largely by CMV exposure. Because counts were too low, about 18 rarely observed V segments, including chromosome 9 orphons, were left out of the earlier analysis of 587 of the donors. The study listed over 150 TCR beta chains as associated with cytomegalovirus. CMV serostatus was the only immune exposure information available for the cohort.

In total, over 600 healthy bone marrow donors made up the cohort. Cohort members were all nominally healthy when sampled, although unrecorded immune exposures were likely present. The donor was CMV seronegative and was included in the group of approximately 350 seronegative cohort members. Every donor gave a peripheral blood sample, and the peripheral blood mononuclear cells from that sample were used for TCR beta sequencing. Genomic DNA was extracted from the blood cell samples with the Qiagen DNeasy Blood Extraction Kit. Regarding this clone: Its specific antigen is unknown. No base quality information exists; no much larger clone differs at one position.

The library was prepared using the immunoSEQ multiplex PCR assay. For the multiplex PCR, a mixture combining 60 forward primers for TCR Vbeta segments and 13 reverse primers for TCR Jbeta segments was used. The CDR3 region of rearranged TCR beta genes was amplified from genomic DNA with a multiplex PCR assay. The Illumina HiSeq System was used to sequence the amplified TCR beta libraries as 87-base-pair reads. Under the source paper's analysis protocol: In a later analysis, tens of millions of unique TCR beta chains were counted across the roughly 670 repertoires, and roughly 11 million of these chains were shared by at least two donors. To remove PCR and sequencing errors, raw reads were error-corrected and collapsed into unique sequences using a nearest-neighbor algorithm that merged closely related sequences. CDR3 sequences were aligned to IMGT reference sequences to assign V, D and J gene segments. For a sequence to be retained, a match of at least six nucleotides was required to both a V gene segment and a J gene segment. Rearrangements were classified as productive when the CDR3 lacked stop codons and remained in frame with V and J, and all other rearrangements were classified as non-productive. Following IMGT convention, CDR3 was defined as the stretch from the second conserved V-encoded cysteine to the conserved J-encoded phenylalanine. Sequences without an unambiguous match to a single V gene segment were excluded from the earlier analysis of 450 to 650 of the donors. An earlier analysis of roughly 590 of the donors called V segments functional above 56.7% productive rearrangements and segregating when the between-donor standard deviation exceeded 5%. A statistical classification framework was developed to diagnose cytomegalovirus status using the catalog of TCR beta chain sequences. In a later analysis, V and J genes were assigned by comparing TCR nucleotide sequences against IMGT/GENE-DB human TR gene sequences. The TCRdist pipeline was used in a later analysis to assign CDR3 sequences and most-parsimonious VDJ recombination scenarios. In a later analysis, every TCR beta chain was defined by the combination of its CDR3 amino acid sequence and its V-gene family, and reads without a unique V-gene family were dropped. As a way to deal with suspected cross-contamination and a sequencing artifact, a later analysis dropped 450 to 600 nucleotide sequences that were highly shared and had low generation probability. For each public chain, a later analysis derived a clonal expansion index from normalized ranks of inferred template counts within each repertoire. In a later analysis, generation probabilities were computed using a VDJ recombination model fitted to out-of-frame rearrangements, and the results were checked against IGoR. Hypergeometric tests were used in a later analysis to score TCR-TCR, TCR-HLA and TCR-CMV co-occurrence, with a repertoire-size bias correction applied to the TCR pairs. A later analysis estimated false discovery rates by permuting HLA or CMV assignments 20 times. In a later analysis, co-occurring TCRs were grouped using DBSCAN, and TCRdist sequence similarity was added for clustering within HLA-allele-positive subsets. Repertoires with fewer than 30,000 or more than 120,000 public chains, plus five repertoires with anomalous nucleotide sharing, were excluded from co-occurrence clustering. The immuneACCESS repertoire file appears here via TCRdb, limited to in-frame rearrangements. These files lack a portion of the clones; in checked studies, under half of the deficit traces to unresolved V genes, and the cause of the others is not known. The DNA was the basis for D and trimming; V, J and clone size are from that table. Present in this sample are 130,000 to 150,000 clones, 73% of which were seen just once. The ten largest account for 1% to 1.5% of the sample.

The CDR3, from cysteine to phenylalanine, totals 18 residues. Only CDR3 DNA remains: 54 bases, in frame from the first base. Via the germline V gene, CDR1 is KGHSH and CDR2 LQKENI. V sheds 1 base and J sheds 7 bases, leaving 23 bases between their ends. The receptor was derived from a woman aged 40 to 50 in good health and CMV-seronegative. Material: PBMCs. The V and J segments used are TRBV18 and TRBJ2-1, and possibly TRBD1, on 6 matching bases. The DNA sequence is as follows: TGTGCCAGCTCACCACTTTACGGACAGACTTCGTCTGGAAATGAGCAGTTCTTC. Translated, this gives CASSPLYGQTSSGNEQFF.